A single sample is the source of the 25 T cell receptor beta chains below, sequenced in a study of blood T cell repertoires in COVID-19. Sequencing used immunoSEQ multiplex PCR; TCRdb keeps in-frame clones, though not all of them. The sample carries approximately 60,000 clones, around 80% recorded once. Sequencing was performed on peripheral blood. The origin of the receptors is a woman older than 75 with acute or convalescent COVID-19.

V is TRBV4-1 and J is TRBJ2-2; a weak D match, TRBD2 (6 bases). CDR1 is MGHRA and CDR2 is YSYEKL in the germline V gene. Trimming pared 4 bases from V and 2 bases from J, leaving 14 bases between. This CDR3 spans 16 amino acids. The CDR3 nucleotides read TGCGCCAGCAGCCCAAGGGGACTTGACAACACCGGGGAGCTGTTTTTT. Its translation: CASSPRGLDNTGELFF.

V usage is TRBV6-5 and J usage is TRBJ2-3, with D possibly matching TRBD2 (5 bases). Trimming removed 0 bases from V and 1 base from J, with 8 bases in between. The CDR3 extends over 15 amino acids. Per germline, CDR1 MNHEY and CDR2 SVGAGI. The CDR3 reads CASSYSDFGTDTQYF. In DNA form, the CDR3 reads TGTGCCAGCAGTTACTCGGACTTCGGCACAGATACGCAGTATTTT.

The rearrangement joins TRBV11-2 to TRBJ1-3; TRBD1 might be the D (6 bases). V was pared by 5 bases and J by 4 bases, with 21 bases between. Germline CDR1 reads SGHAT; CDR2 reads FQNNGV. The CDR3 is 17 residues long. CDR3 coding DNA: TGTGCCAGCAGCCCAGCCGCGGACAGACGAACAGGAAACACCATATATTTT. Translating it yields CASSPAADRRTGNTIYF.

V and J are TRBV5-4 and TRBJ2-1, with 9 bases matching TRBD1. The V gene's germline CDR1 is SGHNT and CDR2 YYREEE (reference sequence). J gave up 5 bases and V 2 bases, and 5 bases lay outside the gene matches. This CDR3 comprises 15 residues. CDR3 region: CASSLVGQGNNEQFF. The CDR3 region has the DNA TGTGCCAGCAGCTTAGTGGGACAGGGTAACAATGAGCAGTTCTTC.

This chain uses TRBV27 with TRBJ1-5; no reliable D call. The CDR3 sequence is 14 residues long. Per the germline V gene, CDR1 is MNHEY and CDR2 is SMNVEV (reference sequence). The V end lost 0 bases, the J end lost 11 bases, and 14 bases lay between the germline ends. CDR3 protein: CASSLSISSPAQHF. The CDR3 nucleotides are TGTGCCAGCAGTTTATCGATTTCTTCGCCGGCCCAGCATTTT.

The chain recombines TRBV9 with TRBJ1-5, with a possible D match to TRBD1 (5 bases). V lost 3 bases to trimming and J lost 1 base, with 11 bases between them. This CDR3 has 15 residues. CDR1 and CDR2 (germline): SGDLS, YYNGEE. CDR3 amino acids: CASSAQGGSNQPQHF. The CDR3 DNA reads TGTGCCAGCAGCGCGCAGGGAGGCAGCAATCAGCCCCAGCATTTT.

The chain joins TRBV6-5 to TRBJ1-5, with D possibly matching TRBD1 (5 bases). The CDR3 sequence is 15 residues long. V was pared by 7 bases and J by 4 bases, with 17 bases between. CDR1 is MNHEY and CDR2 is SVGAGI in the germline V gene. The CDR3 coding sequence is TGTGCCAGCACGTTCGGGTCAGGGCCGAATCAGCCCCAGCATTTT. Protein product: CASTFGSGPNQPQHF.

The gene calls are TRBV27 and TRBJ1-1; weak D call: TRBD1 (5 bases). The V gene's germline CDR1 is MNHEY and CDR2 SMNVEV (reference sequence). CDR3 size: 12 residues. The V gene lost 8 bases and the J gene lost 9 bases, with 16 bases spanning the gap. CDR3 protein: CASWGTTVKAFF. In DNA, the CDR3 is TGTGCCAGCTGGGGGACTACGGTTAAAGCTTTCTTT.

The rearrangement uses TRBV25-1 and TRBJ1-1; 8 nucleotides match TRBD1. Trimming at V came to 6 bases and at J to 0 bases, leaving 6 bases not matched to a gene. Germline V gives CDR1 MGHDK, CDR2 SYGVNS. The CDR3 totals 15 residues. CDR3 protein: CASRRTGPLNTEAFF. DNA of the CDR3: TGTGCCAGCAGAAGGACAGGGCCTTTGAACACTGAAGCTTTCTTT.

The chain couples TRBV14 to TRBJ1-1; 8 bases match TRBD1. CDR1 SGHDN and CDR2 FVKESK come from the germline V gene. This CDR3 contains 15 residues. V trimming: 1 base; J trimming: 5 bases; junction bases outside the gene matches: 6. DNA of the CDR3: TGTGCCAGCAGCCAAGCGGACAGGGTGGGGACTGAAGCTTTCTTT. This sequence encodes CASSQADRVGTEAFF.

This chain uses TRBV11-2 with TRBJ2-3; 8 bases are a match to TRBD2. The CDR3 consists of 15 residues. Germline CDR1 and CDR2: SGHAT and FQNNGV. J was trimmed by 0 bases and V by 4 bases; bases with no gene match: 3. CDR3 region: CASSSAGASTDTQYF. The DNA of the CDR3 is TGTGCCAGCAGCTCAGCGGGGGCTAGCACAGATACGCAGTATTTT.

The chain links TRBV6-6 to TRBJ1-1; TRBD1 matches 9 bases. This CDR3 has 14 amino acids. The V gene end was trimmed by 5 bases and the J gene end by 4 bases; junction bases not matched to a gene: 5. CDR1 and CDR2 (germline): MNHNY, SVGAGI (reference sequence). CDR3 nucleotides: TGTGCCAGCAGTGTACAGGGGGCAGGCACTGAAGCTTTCTTT. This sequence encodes CASSVQGAGTEAFF.

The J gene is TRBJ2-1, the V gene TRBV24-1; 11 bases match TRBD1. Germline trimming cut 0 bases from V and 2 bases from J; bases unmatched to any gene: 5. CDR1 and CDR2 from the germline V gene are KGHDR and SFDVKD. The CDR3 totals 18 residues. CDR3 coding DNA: TGTGCCACCAGTGATTTGGGGGGGGGACAGGGGGCCTACAATGAGCAGTTCTTC. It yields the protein CATSDLGGGQGAYNEQFF.

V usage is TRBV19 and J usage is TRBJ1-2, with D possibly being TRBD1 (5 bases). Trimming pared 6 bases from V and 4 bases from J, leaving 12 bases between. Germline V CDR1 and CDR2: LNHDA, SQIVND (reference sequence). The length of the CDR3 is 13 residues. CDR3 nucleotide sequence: TGTGCCAGTAGGACGACCGACAGCTATGGCTACACCTTC. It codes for CASRTTDSYGYTF. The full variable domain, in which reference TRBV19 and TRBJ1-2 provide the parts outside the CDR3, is DGGITQSPKYLFRKEGQNVTLSCEQNLNHDAMYWYRQDPGQGLRLIYYSQIVNDFQKGDIAEGYSVSREKKESFPLTVTSAQKNPTAFYLCASRTTDSYGYTFGSGTRLTVV.

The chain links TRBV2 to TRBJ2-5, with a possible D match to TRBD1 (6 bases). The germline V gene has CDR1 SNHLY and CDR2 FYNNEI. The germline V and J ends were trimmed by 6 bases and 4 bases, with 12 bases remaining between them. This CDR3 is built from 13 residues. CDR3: CASSAGVSETQYF. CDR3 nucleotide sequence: TGTGCCAGCAGCGCAGGGGTTTCAGAGACCCAGTACTTC.

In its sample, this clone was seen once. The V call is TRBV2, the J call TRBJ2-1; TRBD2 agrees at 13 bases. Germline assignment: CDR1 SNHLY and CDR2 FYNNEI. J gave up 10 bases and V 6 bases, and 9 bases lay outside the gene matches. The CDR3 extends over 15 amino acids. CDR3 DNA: TGTGCCAGCAGCCTACTAGCGGGAGGGCCAACCGAGCAGTTCTTC. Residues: CASSLLAGGPTEQFF.

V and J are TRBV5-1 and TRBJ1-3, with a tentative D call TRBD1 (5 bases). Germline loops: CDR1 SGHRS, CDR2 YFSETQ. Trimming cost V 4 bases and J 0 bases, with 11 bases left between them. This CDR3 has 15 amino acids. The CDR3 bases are TGCGCCAGCAGCCGGACACCGAGCTCTGGAAACACCATATATTTT. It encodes CASSRTPSSGNTIYF. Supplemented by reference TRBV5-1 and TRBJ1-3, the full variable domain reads KAGVTQTPRYLIKTRGQQVTLSCSPISGHRSVSWYQQTPGQGLQFLFEYFSETQRNKGNFPGRFSGRQFSNSRSEMNVSTLELGDSALYLCASSRTPSSGNTIYFGEGSWLTVV.

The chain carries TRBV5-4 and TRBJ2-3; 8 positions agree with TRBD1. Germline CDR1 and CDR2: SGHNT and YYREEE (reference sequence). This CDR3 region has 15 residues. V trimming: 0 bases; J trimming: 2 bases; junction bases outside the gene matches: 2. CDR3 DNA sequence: TGTGCCAGCAGCTTGGGGGACAGGAACACAGATACGCAGTATTTT. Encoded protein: CASSLGDRNTDTQYF.

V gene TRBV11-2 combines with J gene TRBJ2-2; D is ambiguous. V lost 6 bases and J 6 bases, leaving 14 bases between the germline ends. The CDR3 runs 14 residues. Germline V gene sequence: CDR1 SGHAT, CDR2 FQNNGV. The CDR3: CASSRLQSAGELFF. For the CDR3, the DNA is TGTGCCAGCAGTCGTTTACAGTCGGCCGGGGAGCTGTTTTTT.

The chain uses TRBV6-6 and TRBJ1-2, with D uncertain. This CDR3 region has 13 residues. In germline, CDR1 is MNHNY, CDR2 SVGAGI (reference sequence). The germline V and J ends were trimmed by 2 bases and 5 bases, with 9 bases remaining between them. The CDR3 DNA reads TGTGCCAGCAGTTACGATCGGGAATATGGCTACACCTTC. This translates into CASSYDREYGYTF.

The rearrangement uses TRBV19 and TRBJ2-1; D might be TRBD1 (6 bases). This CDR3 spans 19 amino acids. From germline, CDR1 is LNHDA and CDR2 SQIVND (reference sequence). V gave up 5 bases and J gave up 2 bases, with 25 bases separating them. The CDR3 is CASSPYGPSRDKAYNEQFF. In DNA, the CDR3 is TGTGCCAGTAGTCCCTACGGACCAAGTAGGGACAAAGCCTACAATGAGCAGTTCTTC.

The CDR3 is CAWRRQGYGYTF. In DNA, the CDR3 is TGTGCCTGGAGGCGGCAGGGATATGGCTACACCTTC. J is TRBJ1-2 and V is TRBV30, with D perhaps TRBD1 (5 bases). V shed 3 bases and J shed 5 bases, with 10 bases lying between them. The length of the CDR3 is 12 residues. The germline V gene encodes CDR1 GTSNPN and CDR2 SVGIG (reference sequence).

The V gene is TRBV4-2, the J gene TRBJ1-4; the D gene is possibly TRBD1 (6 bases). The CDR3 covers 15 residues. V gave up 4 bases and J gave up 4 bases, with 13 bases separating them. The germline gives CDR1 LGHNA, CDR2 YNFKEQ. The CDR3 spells CASSRQDGSNEKLFF. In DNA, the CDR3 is TGTGCCAGCAGCCGACAGGACGGTAGTAATGAAAAACTGTTTTTT.

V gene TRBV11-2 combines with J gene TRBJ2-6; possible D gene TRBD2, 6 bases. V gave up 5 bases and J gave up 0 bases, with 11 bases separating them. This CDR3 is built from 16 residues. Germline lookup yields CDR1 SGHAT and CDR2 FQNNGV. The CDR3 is CASSNYGSSGANVLTF. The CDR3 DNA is TGTGCCAGCAGCAACTACGGGAGCTCTGGGGCCAACGTCCTGACTTTC. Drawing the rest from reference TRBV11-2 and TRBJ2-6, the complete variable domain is EAGVAQSPRYKIIEKRQSVAFWCNPISGHATLYWYQQILGQGPKLLIQFQNNGVVDDSQLPKDRFSAERLKGVDSTLKIQPAKLEDSAVYLCASSNYGSSGANVLTFGAGSRLTVL.

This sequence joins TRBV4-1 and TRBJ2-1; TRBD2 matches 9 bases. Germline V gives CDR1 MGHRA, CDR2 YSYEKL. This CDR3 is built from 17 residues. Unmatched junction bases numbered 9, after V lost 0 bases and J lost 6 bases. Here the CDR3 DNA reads TGCGCCAGCAGCCAAGATCCCCTAGCGGGACGGTTCAATGAGCAGTTCTTC. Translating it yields CASSQDPLAGRFNEQFF.